This T cell receptor (beta chain) came from a study of blood T cells in healthy people across ages. The second PCR ran about 6 to 11 cycles with a sample-barcoded 5' primer and J-beta primers. One entry per CDR3 protein results from TCRdb running MiXCR on the 5' RACE reads. The data hold more than 1.4 million distinct CDR3 sequences, with approximately 42% observed a single time. V lost 4 bases and J 6 bases, leaving 12 bases between the germline ends. The germline V gene encodes CDR1 SEHNR and CDR2 FQNEAQ (reference sequence). The CDR3 loop spans 13 amino acids. This chain connects TRBV7-9 to TRBJ1-1; the D gene is possibly TRBD1 (6 bases). Sequencing was done on a sample of blood. The sequence derives from a woman in her late teens or twenties in good health. The CDR3, as DNA: TGTGCCAGCAGCTGGGACATAGGGTCTGAAGCTTTCTTT. It yields the protein CASSWDIGSEAFF.